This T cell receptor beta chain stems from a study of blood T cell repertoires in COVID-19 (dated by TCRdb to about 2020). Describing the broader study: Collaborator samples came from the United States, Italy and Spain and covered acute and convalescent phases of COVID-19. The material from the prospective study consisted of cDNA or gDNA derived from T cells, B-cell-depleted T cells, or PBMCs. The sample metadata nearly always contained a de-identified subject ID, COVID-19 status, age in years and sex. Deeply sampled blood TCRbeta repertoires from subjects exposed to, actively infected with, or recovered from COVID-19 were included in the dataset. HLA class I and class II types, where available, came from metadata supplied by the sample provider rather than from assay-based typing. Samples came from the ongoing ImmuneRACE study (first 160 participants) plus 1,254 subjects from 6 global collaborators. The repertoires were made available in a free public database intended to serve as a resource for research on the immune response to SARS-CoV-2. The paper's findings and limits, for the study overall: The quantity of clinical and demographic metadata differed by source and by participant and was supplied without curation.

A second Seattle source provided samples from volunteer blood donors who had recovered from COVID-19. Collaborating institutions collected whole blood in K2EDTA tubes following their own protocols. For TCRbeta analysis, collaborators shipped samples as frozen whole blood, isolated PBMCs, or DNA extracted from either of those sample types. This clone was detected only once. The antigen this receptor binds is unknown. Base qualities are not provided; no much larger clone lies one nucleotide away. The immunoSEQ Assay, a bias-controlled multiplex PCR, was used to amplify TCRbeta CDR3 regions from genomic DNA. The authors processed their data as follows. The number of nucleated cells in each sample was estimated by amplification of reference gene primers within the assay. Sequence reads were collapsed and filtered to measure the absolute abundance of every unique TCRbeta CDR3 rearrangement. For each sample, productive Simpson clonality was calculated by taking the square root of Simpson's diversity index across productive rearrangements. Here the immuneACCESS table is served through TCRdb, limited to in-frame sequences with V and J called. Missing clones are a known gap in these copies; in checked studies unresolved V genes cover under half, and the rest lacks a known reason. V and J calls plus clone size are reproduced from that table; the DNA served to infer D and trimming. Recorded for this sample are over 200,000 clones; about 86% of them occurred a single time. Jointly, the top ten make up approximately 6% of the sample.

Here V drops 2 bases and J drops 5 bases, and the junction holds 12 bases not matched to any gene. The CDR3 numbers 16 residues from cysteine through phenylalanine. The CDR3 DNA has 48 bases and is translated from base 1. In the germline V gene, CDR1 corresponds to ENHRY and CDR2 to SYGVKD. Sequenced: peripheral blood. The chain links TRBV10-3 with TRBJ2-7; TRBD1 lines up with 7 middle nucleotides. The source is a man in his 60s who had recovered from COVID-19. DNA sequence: TGTGCCATCAGTGAGGGGGCAGGGGGTTACCGGGACGAGCAGTACTTC. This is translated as CAISEGAGGYRDEQYF.